These T cell receptor beta chains were read from a single sample in a study of identical twins. TCRdb re-analysed the 5' RACE reads in MiXCR, keeping a single row per CDR3 protein. The data hold 500,000 to 650,000 distinct CDR3 sequences, with roughly 7.1% observed a single time. These data were likewise used in another study, on yellow fever vaccine responses in identical twins.

Sequences were obtained from PBMCs. The receptors were gathered from a woman aged 18-29 years in good health. Both conserved end residues are part of each CDR3. A D gene is named only where the DNA matches it firmly. Clone size is shown for a subset of rows, as once, few, many or a class of expanded clone.

D	J	size	V	DNA	CDR3
TRBD2	TRBJ2-3	-	TRBV7-3	TGTGCCAGCAGCTCCCGGCGGCTAGCGGGAGGAACTAGCACAGATACGCAGTATTTT	CASSSRRLAGGTSTDTQYF
-	TRBJ2-1	many	TRBV5-8	TGTGCCAGCAGCTTGGGGACGGCGACTTACAATGAGCAGTTCTTC	CASSLGTATYNEQFF
-	TRBJ2-5	-	TRBV5-6	TGTGCCAGCGGCCTGGAGATCCTTTTAGAGACCCAGTACTTC	CASGLEILLETQYF
TRBD2	TRBJ2-2	many	TRBV28	TGTGCCAGCAGCCGGCGAGCGGGGGCCAACACCGGGGAGCTGTTTTTT	CASSRRAGANTGELFF
TRBD1	TRBJ1-5	many	TRBV12-3/TRBV12-4	TGTGCCAGCAGACGGGACAGGGGATCCGGTCAGCCCCAGCATTTT	CASRRDRGSGQPQHF
TRBD1	TRBJ2-6	-	TRBV5-1	TGCGCCAGCAGCTTGGGGTCCCAGGGGGCGGCTGGGGCCAACGTCCTGACTTTC	CASSLGSQGAAGANVLTF
-	TRBJ2-1	few	TRBV20-1	TGCAGTGCTAGAGATCGGGACGACCCGTTGGATGAGCAGTTCTTC	CSARDRDDPLDEQFF
TRBD2	TRBJ2-7	-	TRBV7-9	TGTGCCAGCAGCTTAGCCTTTGGACTAGCGGGAGGCTACGAGCAGTACTTC	CASSLAFGLAGGYEQYF
-	TRBJ1-2	-	TRBV14	TGTGCCAGCAGCCAAGGTCTCAGCCCAAACTATGGCTACACCTTC	CASSQGLSPNYGYTF
-	TRBJ2-7	-	TRBV6-5	TGTGCCAGCAGTTATCGGGATACCTACGAGCAGTACTTC	CASSYRDTYEQYF
-	TRBJ2-1	few	TRBV9	TGTGCCAGCAGCGCCCCCCCCGGCGGCTACAATGAGCAGTTCTTC	CASSAPPGGYNEQFF
TRBD2	TRBJ2-1	few	TRBV29-1	TGCAGCGTTGCTGCGGGAGGGCAACGGTCCTACAATGAGCAGTTCTTC	CSVAAGGQRSYNEQFF
TRBD1	TRBJ2-3	-	TRBV5-6	TGTGCCAGCAGCCCAACGTGGGACAGGGGGCGGCCAGATACGCAGTATTTT	CASSPTWDRGRPDTQYF
-	TRBJ2-4	-	TRBV7-9	TGTGCCAGCAGCTTAGGGCAGGGGAGGCACATTCAGTACTTC	CASSLGQGRHIQYF
-	TRBJ1-4	-	TRBV7-9	TGTGCCAGCAGCTTACTAGGTTACTCAGGAGAAAAACTGTTTTTT	CASSLLGYSGEKLFF
-	TRBJ2-2	few	TRBV24-1	TGTGCCACCAGTGATCTGGGGCCGAACACCGGGGAGCTGTTTTTT	CATSDLGPNTGELFF
TRBD2	TRBJ2-1	-	TRBV5-1	TGCGCCAGCTCCTCGGGGGGAGGGACCTACAATGAGCAGTTCTTC	CASSSGGGTYNEQFF
TRBD2	TRBJ2-3	few	TRBV3-1	TGTGCCAGCAGCCAAGAAGCCCTAGCGGGGGGAACAGATACGCAGTATTTT	CASSQEALAGGTDTQYF
TRBD2	TRBJ2-2	many	TRBV5-1	TGCGCCAGCAGCTTGGCCGTACTAGCGAGGACGAACACCGGGGAGCTGTTTTTT	CASSLAVLARTNTGELFF
TRBD2	TRBJ2-4	few	TRBV7-8	TGTGCCAGCAGGGCCGGGACTAGCGGTACATTAGCCAAAAACATTCAGTACTTC	CASRAGTSGTLAKNIQYF
TRBD2	TRBJ2-2	few	TRBV5-1	TGCGCCAGCAGCTTGCTAGCGGGAGACCTTAGAGCGTCTGGGGAGCTGTTTTTT	CASSLLAGDLRASGELFF
-	TRBJ1-1	many	TRBV12-3/TRBV12-4	TGTGCCAGCAGTTTAGCGCGAGGGTCAGGGAGGACTGAAGCTTTCTTT	CASSLARGSGRTEAFF
-	TRBJ1-5	-	TRBV6-2/TRBV6-3	TGTGCCAGCAGTTATCCCGGGAACGGCAATCAGCCCCAGCATTTT	CASSYPGNGNQPQHF
-	TRBJ2-2	many	TRBV20-1	TGCAGTGCTAGAGATCCGATCCGGGGTACCGGGGAGCTGTTTTTT	CSARDPIRGTGELFF
TRBD1	TRBJ1-2	-	TRBV7-9	TGTGCCAGCAGCTCCTTGACAGGGAGCTATGGCTACACCTTC	CASSSLTGSYGYTF